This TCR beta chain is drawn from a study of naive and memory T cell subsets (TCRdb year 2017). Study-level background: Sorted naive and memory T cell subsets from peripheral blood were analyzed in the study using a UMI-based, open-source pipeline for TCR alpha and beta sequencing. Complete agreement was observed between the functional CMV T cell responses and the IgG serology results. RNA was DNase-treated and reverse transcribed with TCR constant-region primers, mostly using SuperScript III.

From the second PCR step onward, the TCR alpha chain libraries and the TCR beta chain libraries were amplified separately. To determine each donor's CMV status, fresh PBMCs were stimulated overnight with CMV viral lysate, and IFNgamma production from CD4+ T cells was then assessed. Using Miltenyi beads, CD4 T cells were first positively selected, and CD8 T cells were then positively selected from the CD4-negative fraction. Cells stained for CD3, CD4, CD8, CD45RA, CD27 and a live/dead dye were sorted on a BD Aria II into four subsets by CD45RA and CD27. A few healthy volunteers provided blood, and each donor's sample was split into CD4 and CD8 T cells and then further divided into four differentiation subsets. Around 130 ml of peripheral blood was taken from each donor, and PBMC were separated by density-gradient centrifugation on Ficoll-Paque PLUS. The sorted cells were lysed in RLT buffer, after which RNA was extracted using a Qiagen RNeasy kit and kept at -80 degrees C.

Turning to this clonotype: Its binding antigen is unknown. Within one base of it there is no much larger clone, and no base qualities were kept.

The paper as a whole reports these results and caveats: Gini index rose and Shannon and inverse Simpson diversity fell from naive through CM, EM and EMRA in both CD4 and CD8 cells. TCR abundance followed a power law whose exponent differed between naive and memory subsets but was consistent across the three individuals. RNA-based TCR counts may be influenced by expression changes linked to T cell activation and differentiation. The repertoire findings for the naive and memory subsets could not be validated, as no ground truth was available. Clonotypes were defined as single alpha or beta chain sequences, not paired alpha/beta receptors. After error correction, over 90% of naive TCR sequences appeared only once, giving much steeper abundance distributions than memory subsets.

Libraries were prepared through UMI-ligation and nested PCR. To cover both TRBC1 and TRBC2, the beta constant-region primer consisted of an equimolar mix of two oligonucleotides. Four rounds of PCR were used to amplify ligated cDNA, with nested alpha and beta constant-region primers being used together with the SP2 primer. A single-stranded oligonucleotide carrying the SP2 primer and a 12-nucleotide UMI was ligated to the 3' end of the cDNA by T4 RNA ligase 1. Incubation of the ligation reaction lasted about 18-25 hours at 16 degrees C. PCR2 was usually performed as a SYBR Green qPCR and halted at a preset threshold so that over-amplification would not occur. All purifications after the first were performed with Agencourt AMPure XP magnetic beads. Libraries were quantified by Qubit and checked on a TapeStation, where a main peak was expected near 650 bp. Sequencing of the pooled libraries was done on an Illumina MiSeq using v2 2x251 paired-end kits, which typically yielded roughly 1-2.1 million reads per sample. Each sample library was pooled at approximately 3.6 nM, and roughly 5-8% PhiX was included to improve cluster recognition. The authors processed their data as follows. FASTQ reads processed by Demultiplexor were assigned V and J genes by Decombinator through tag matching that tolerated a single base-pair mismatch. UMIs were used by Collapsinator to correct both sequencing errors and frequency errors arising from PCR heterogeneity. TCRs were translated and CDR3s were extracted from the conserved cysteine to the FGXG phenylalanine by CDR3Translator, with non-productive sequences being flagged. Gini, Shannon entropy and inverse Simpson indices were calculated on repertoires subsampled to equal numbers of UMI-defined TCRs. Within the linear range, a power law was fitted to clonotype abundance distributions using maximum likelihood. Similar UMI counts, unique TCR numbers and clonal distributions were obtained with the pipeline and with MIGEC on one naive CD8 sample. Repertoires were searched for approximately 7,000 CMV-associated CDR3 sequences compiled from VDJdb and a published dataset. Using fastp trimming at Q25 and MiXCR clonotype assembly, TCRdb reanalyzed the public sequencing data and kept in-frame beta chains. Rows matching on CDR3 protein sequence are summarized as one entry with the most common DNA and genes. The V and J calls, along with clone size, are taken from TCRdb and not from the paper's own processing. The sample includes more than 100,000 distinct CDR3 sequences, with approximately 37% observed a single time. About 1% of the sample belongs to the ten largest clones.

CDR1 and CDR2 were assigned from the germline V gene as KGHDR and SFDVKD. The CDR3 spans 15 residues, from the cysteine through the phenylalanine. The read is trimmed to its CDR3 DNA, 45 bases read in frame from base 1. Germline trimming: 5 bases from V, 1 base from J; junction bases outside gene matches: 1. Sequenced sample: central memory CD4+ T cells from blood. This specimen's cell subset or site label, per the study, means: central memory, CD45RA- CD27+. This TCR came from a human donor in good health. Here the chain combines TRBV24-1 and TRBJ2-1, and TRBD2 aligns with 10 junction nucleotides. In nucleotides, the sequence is TGTGCCACCAGTGTAGCGGGAGGATCCTACAATGAGCAGTTCTTC. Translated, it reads CATSVAGGSYNEQFF.